The source of this TCR beta chain is a study of cytomegalovirus exposure and HLA in healthy donors. The CDR3 runs to 14 residues. Germline V gene data show CDR1 as SNHLY and CDR2 as FYNNEI. V lost 4 bases and J lost 4; bases outside the gene matches: 2. Whole-study findings and limits: The study designated around 150 TCR beta chains cytomegalovirus-associated.

A word on this clone: Its target is not known.

This PCR relied on a set of 60 Vbeta primers and 13 Jbeta primers. The data were produced by immunoSEQ multiplex PCR, yet TCRdb's version contains in-frame clones alone and is incomplete. The top ten clones hold roughly 1.5% of a sample with about 130,000 clones, 70% to 80% of them seen once. The source is a female donor in good health and CMV-seronegative. Sequencing used PBMCs. The J gene is TRBJ2-5, the V gene TRBV2; 11 nucleotides line up with TRBD2. The CDR3 nucleotides read TGTGCCAGCAGTGGAGGACTAGCGGGAGAGACCCAGTACTTC. Translation: CASSGGLAGETQYF.